This is a list of T cell receptor beta chains from one sample in a study of cytomegalovirus exposure and HLA in healthy donors. The assay was immunoSEQ multiplex PCR, and TCRdb's table has in-frame clones only and misses some. The table includes 170,000 or so clones, roughly 80% detected once. The sample consisted of PBMCs. These receptors originate from a woman in her forties or fifties in good health and CMV-seropositive. Each CDR3 is given with its conserved first and last residue. Each record gives: clone size, V gene, J gene, D gene, CDR3 DNA, CDR3 protein. A D gene is named only where the DNA matches it firmly. Clone size is shown for a subset of rows, as once, few, many or a class of expanded clone.

>few|TRBV18|TRBJ2-7|NA
TGTGCCAGCTCACACAGGGACGGCGAGCAGTACTTC
CASSHRDGEQYF
>NA|TRBV5-8|TRBJ1-1|NA
TGTGCCAGCAGCTCCAGGACAGCCCGAGGCACTGAAGCTTTCTTT
CASSSRTARGTEAFF
>NA|TRBV5-1|TRBJ2-6|TRBD1
TGCGCCAGCAGCTTGGACAGGGGAAGGGCTGGGGCCAACGTCCTGACTTTC
CASSLDRGRAGANVLTF
>NA|TRBV9|TRBJ2-7|TRBD1
TGTGCCAGCAGCGGCCGGGACAGCTCCTACGAGCAGTACTTC
CASSGRDSSYEQYF
>few|TRBV18|TRBJ2-7|NA
TGTGCCAGCTCACCAGGATTAGGGGCCCCCCGCCCCTACGAGCAGTACTTC
CASSPGLGAPRPYEQYF
>NA|TRBV5-1|TRBJ2-7|NA
TGCGCCAGCAGCGTTGGATCGGGTAGCGAGCAGTACTTC
CASSVGSGSEQYF
>NA|TRBV19|TRBJ2-5|NA
TGTGCCAGTAGTATCGGGGGAGAGACCCAGTACTTC
CASSIGGETQYF
>few|TRBV28|TRBJ1-2|NA
TGTGCCAGCACCCGAGGCGGGGCAGACTATGGCTACACCTTC
CASTRGGADYGYTF
>NA|TRBV11-2|TRBJ2-7|TRBD2
TGTGCCAGCAGCCGGGGGGGGTTCTCCTACGAGCAGTACTTC
CASSRGGFSYEQYF
>NA|TRBV6-8|TRBJ2-7|NA
TGTGCCAGCAACGGTTTTCTGGCGGGGACGTGCGAGCAGTACTTC
CASNGFLAGTCEQYF
>NA|TRBV29-1|TRBJ2-5|NA
TGCAGCGACAGGGTACAAGAGACCCAGTACTTC
CSDRVQETQYF
>NA|TRBV19|TRBJ1-1|NA
TGTGCCAGTAGTATAAGCAGGGTGGGTGAAGCTTTCTTT
CASSISRVGEAFF
>NA|TRBV12-5|TRBJ2-7|NA
TGTGCTAGTGGTTTGAAAATGGGTTCTTCCCAGGGCTACGAGCAGTACTTC
CASGLKMGSSQGYEQYF
>NA|TRBV19|TRBJ1-5|NA
TGTGCCACTAAGGAGGGGTATCAGCCCCAGCATTTT
CATKEGYQPQHF
>NA|TRBV10-2|TRBJ2-1|NA
TGCGCCAGCACCGGGACTGGTGAGCAGTTCTTC
CASTGTGEQFF
>NA|TRBV27|TRBJ1-1|NA
TGTGCCAGCAGTCCCAACCTTGGCAGGGGTAACACTGAAGCTTTCTTT
CASSPNLGRGNTEAFF
>few|TRBV5-1|TRBJ1-4|NA
TGCGCCAGCAGCCCCGGGGGGGGAGGTGAAAAACTGTTTTTT
CASSPGGGGEKLFF
>NA|TRBV11-2|TRBJ2-7|NA
TGTGCCAGCAGCTTAAATAGCGGCTCCTACGAGCAGTACTTC
CASSLNSGSYEQYF
>NA|TRBV6-5|TRBJ1-1|TRBD1
TGTGCCAGCAGCTCGGACAGGGGAACTTTCTTT
CASSSDRGTFF
>NA|TRBV5-1|TRBJ1-6|TRBD1
TGCGCCAGCAGCCGGGACAGGGAGGTCTTCTCCTATAATTCACCCCTCCACTTT
CASSRDREVFSYNSPLHF
>NA|TRBV10-2|TRBJ2-3|NA
TGCGCCATTCGGGGAGGGGGGGCCGCAGATACGCAGTATTTT
CAIRGGGAADTQYF
>once|TRBV5-1|TRBJ1-1|TRBD1
TGCGCCAGCAGCGGGGGACAGAGCGGCACTGAAGCTTTCTTT
CASSGGQSGTEAFF
>few|TRBV27|TRBJ2-1|NA
TGTGCCAGCAGTTTATGGGGGCGTTCGTCCTACAATGAGCAGTTCTTC
CASSLWGRSSYNEQFF
>few|TRBV5-4|TRBJ1-2|TRBD1
TGTGCCAGCAGCTTGGCCGGGACAGGGGGCGCGAGGGGCTACACCTTC
CASSLAGTGGARGYTF
>NA|TRBV5-1|TRBJ2-3|TRBD2
TGCGCCAGCAGCGTGACTAGCGGCACAGATACGCAGTATTTT
CASSVTSGTDTQYF
>NA|TRBV13|TRBJ2-5|TRBD2
TGTGCCAGCAGCTTACGGGGGGGAGGGCAAGAGACCCAGTACTTC
CASSLRGGGQETQYF
>NA|TRBV2|TRBJ1-2|NA
TGTGCCAGCAGTGAAGCAGAAACAGGGTTGACCTATGGCTACACCTTC
CASSEAETGLTYGYTF
>NA|TRBV4-2|TRBJ1-4|NA
TGTGCCAGCAGCCCTGAGAATGAAAAACTGTTTTTT
CASSPENEKLFF
>NA|TRBV7-3|TRBJ2-5|NA
TGTGCCAGCAGTCTCCTAGGGGTGAGGGAGACCCAGTACTTC
CASSLLGVRETQYF
>NA|TRBV6-5|TRBJ2-1|NA
TGTGCCAGCAGTACCCTAAGCTCCTACAATGAGCAGTTCTTC
CASSTLSSYNEQFF
>NA|TRBV6-5|TRBJ2-5|NA
TGTGCCAGCAGTTACTCGTTAGTATTAGAGACCCAGTACTTC
CASSYSLVLETQYF
>NA|TRBV28|TRBJ2-5|TRBD1
TGTGCCAGCTCTCCCGGACAGGTTTTGACCCAGTACTTC
CASSPGQVLTQYF
>NA|TRBV19|TRBJ1-1|NA
TGTGCCAGTAGTATAAGACAGGCGAACACTGAAGCTTTCTTT
CASSIRQANTEAFF
>NA|TRBV5-1|TRBJ2-2|NA
TGCGCCAGCAGCTTGGGGGCCTTCCCCGGGGAGCTGTTTTTT
CASSLGAFPGELFF
>NA|TRBV27|TRBJ2-7|NA
TGTGCCAGCAGTTTAGGACATCCTAAAAGGAACGAGCAGTACTTC
CASSLGHPKRNEQYF
>NA|TRBV28|TRBJ1-6|NA
TGTGCCAGCAGGCTTCCTCAGGGGAGATATAATTCACCCCTCCACTTT
CASRLPQGRYNSPLHF
>NA|TRBV5-1|TRBJ2-1|TRBD2
TGCGCCAGCAGATTCACCGGGGGGGCCGGTTCTAATGAGCAGTTCTTC
CASRFTGGAGSNEQFF
>few|TRBV19|TRBJ1-2|NA
TGTGCCAGTAGTATAAAGCCACGGACAGTGTATGGCTACACCTTC
CASSIKPRTVYGYTF
>once|TRBV30|TRBJ2-2|NA
TGTGCCTGGAGTGTGGTTCTAATGAGGGCCGGGGAGCTGTTTTTT
CAWSVVLMRAGELFF
>NA|TRBV4-2|TRBJ2-2|TRBD2
TGTGCCAGCAGCCAGGACCTAGCGGGGGATCCAACCGGGGAGCTGTTTTTT
CASSQDLAGDPTGELFF
>NA|TRBV5-1|TRBJ2-7|TRBD1
TGCGCCAGCAAAAGACAGTTGGGGACAGGGGCCTCCTACGAGCAGTACTTC
CASKRQLGTGASYEQYF
>NA|TRBV6-1|TRBJ2-1|NA
TGTGCCAGTCCTAAGGAGGATGAGCAGTTCTTC
CASPKEDEQFF
>NA|TRBV10-3|TRBJ2-3|NA
TGTGCCATCAGTGGCCGCGGTCGAGGACTTAGCACAGATACGCAGTATTTT
CAISGRGRGLSTDTQYF